A single sample is the source of the 20 T cell receptor beta chains below, sequenced in a study of shared clonotypes between healthy human individuals (TCRdb year 2020). The method was the immunoSEQ multiplex PCR assay. TCRdb's version of the immuneACCESS table is confined to in-frame rearrangements and falls short of the full clone set. An unresolved V gene accounts for under half of the shortfall where checked; the remainder is of unknown origin. This sample comprises about 2.4 million clones, approximately 94% of them detected only once. The ten largest clones take up 0.36% of the sample. Sequenced sample: naive CD4+ T cells from PBMCs. The cell subset or site label here, explained by the study, means: CD45RA+ positively selected. All receptors come from a man between 18 and 35 years old in good health. Some clones in this sample may be carry-over from other donors' samples.

The V call is TRBV10-1, the J call TRBJ2-1; 7 bases map to TRBD2. V dropped 6 bases and J dropped 0; count of bases not matched to a gene: 5. The germline gives CDR1 WNHNN, CDR2 SYGVQD (reference sequence). This CDR3 has 15 amino acids. The CDR3 protein is CASSFGRNSYNEQFF. For the CDR3, the DNA is TGCGCCAGCAGCTTCGGGAGGAACTCCTACAATGAGCAGTTCTTC.

V and J are TRBV19 and TRBJ2-2; D remains unclear. Germline CDR1 reads LNHDA; CDR2 reads SQIVND (reference sequence). Trimming took off 0 bases at V and 6 bases at J, with 8 bases between the two ends. The CDR3 spans 14 residues. In nucleotides, the CDR3 is TGTGCCAGTAGTATAGAGAAAGTCGCCGGGGAGCTGTTTTTT. The encoded protein is CASSIEKVAGELFF.

The genes are TRBV7-3 and TRBJ2-7; 9 bases map to TRBD1. The CDR3 is 14 residues long. Germline values: CDR1 SGHTA, CDR2 FQGTGA. After removal of 2 bases from V and 5 bases from J, the junction contained 4 bases not matched to a gene. CDR3 in DNA: TGTGCCAGCAGCTTAGGGACAGGGTTAAACGAGCAGTACTTC. Translated: CASSLGTGLNEQYF.

CDR3 region: CASSGSPLCSNQPQHF. The CDR3 coding sequence is TGTGCCAGCAGCGGGTCCCCACTGTGTAGCAATCAGCCCCAGCATTTT. The chain employs TRBV11-3 and TRBJ1-5; D not resolved. Germline loops: CDR1 SGHNT, CDR2 YENEEA. V lost 5 bases to trimming and J lost 0 bases, with 14 bases between them. CDR3 length equals 16 residues. Complete variable domain (other parts from reference TRBV11-3 and TRBJ1-5): EAGVVQSPRYKIIEKKQPVAFWCNPISGHNTLYWYLQNLGQGPELLIRYENEEAVDDSQLPKDRFSAERLKGVDSTLKIQPAELGDSAVYLCASSGSPLCSNQPQHFGDGTRLSIL.

To note about this clone: At one end, the junction sequence differs from germline, possibly due to a read error. This chain links TRBV6-6 with TRBJ2-7; D possibly uses TRBD1 or TRBD2 (5 bases each). This CDR3 contains 13 residues. CDR1 is MNHNY and CDR2 is SVGAGI in the germline V gene (reference sequence). The CDR3 loop is CATSLGVHYEQYF. The CDR3, as DNA: TGTGCCACCAGTTTGGGGGTTCACTACGAGCAGTACTTC.

This clone has just a few counts. The chain combines TRBV6-1 with TRBJ1-2, with TRBD1 matching 9 bases. Trimming removed 4 bases from V and 12 bases from J; junction bases left unmatched: 6. This CDR3 has 12 residues. CDR1 and CDR2 (germline): MNHNS, SASEGT. CDR3 residues: CASSGDRVSHTF. The DNA for the CDR3 is TGTGCCAGCAGTGGGGACAGGGTATCCCACACCTTC.

The chain links TRBV11-2 to TRBJ2-3; tentatively, D is TRBD1 (7 bases). Germline V CDR1 and CDR2: SGHAT, FQNNGV. V gave up 0 bases and J gave up 5 bases, with 18 bases separating them. The CDR3 spans 17 residues. The CDR3 DNA is TGTGCCAGCAGCTTAGACGGACAGGCCTCGGGGGAAGATACGCAGTATTTT. It is translated as CASSLDGQASGEDTQYF.

The chain has TRBV6-1 and TRBJ2-3, with 8 bases fitting TRBD2. Losses at the gene ends were 3 bases for V and 1 base for J; bases not matched to a gene: 9. This CDR3 contains 17 residues. The germline gives CDR1 MNHNS, CDR2 SASEGT. Written as DNA, the CDR3 is TGTGCCAGCAGTGAGGGACGGTGGCGGGGGGGCACAGATACGCAGTATTTT. Translating gives CASSEGRWRGGTDTQYF.

This chain joins TRBV19 and TRBJ2-1; D remains ambiguous. This CDR3 has 13 residues. Germline V CDR1 and CDR2: LNHDA, SQIVND (reference sequence). Trimming cost V 7 bases and J 9 bases, with 16 bases left between them. CDR3 region: CASKGLAFGEQFF. For the CDR3, the DNA is TGTGCCAGTAAGGGTCTGGCGTTTGGTGAGCAGTTCTTC.

The V call is TRBV30, the J call TRBJ1-2; D is undetermined. The CDR3 runs to 12 residues. Trimming stripped 4 bases from V and 8 bases from J, with 14 bases between. Germline CDR1 and CDR2: GTSNPN and SVGIG (reference sequence). The CDR3 bases are TGTGCCTGGACCCCCGGTCTTGGCGGCTACACCTTC. This translates into CAWTPGLGGYTF.

The gene calls are TRBV5-5 and TRBJ1-2; 7 positions agree with TRBD1. Germline V gives CDR1 SGHKS, CDR2 YYEKEE (reference sequence). There are 15 residues in the CDR3. Germline trimming cut 1 base from V and 4 bases from J; bases unmatched to any gene: 7. Here the CDR3 reads CASSLRTGTAYGYTF. The CDR3 region has the DNA TGTGCCAGCAGCTTGAGGACAGGTACAGCCTATGGCTACACCTTC.

V gene TRBV7-8 combines with J gene TRBJ2-5; the D gene is possibly TRBD1 (6 bases). Germline loops: CDR1 SGHVS, CDR2 FQNEAQ. The CDR3 totals 14 residues. With 2 bases removed from V and 1 base from J, the gap between germline ends came to 8 bases. CDR3 amino acids: CASSLSQGQETQYF. In nucleotides, the CDR3 is TGTGCCAGCAGCTTATCACAGGGCCAAGAGACCCAGTACTTC. The variable domain in full, with the rest retrieved from reference TRBV7-8 and TRBJ2-5, is GAGVSQSPRYKVAKRGQDVALRCDPISGHVSLFWYQQALGQGPEFLTYFQNEAQLDKSGLPSDRFFAERPEGSVSTLKIQRTQQEDSAVYLCASSLSQGQETQYFGPGTRLLVL.

The chain joins TRBV28 to TRBJ1-2; 7 bases line up with TRBD1. Germline V gene sequence: CDR1 MDHEN, CDR2 SYDVKM. The CDR3 spans 12 residues. Trimming took 6 bases from V and 8 from J; bases not matched to a gene: 6. This CDR3 is CASSSQGLGYTF. The CDR3 DNA reads TGTGCCAGCAGCTCACAGGGGCTGGGCTACACCTTC.

The chain joins TRBV7-3 to TRBJ2-1; D unclear. V was shortened by 5 bases and J by 0 bases, with 14 bases between the two germline ends. CDR3 size: 16 residues. The germline V gene encodes CDR1 SGHTA and CDR2 FQGTGA. CDR3 coding DNA: TGTGCCAGCAGCGATGAACGAAAAGCCTCCTACAATGAGCAGTTCTTC. This gives the protein CASSDERKASYNEQFF. Looking up the rest from reference TRBV7-3 and TRBJ2-1 gives the full variable domain: GAGVSQTPSNKVTEKGKYVELRCDPISGHTALYWYRQSLGQGPEFLIYFQGTGAADDSGLPNDRFFAVRPEGSVSTLKIQRTERGDSAVYLCASSDERKASYNEQFFGPGTRLTVL.

This sequence joins TRBV7-9 and TRBJ1-3; no definite D call. V lost 2 bases and J 0 bases, leaving 11 bases between the germline ends. The CDR3 covers 16 residues. Germline V gives CDR1 SEHNR, CDR2 FQNEAQ (reference sequence). The CDR3 DNA is TGTGCCAGCAGCTTATCCCGGGCCCTCTCTGGAAACACCATATATTTT. The encoded protein is CASSLSRALSGNTIYF.

V gene TRBV15 combines with J gene TRBJ1-2; D is undetermined. CDR1 is LNHNV, CDR2 YYDKDF, per germline (reference sequence). Trimming left V 4 bases short and J 4 bases short, with 13 bases between. The CDR3 is made up of 14 amino acids. This CDR3 reads CATSKATEGYGYTF. The CDR3 nucleotides are TGTGCCACCAGCAAGGCCACGGAGGGCTATGGCTACACCTTC.

This chain connects TRBV5-1 to TRBJ2-1, with TRBD2 matching over 10 bases. The V and J ends lost 4 bases and 6 bases, in that order; junction bases with no gene match: 7. Germline loops: CDR1 SGHRS, CDR2 YFSETQ. There are 15 residues in the CDR3. CDR3: CASSPLAGEFNEQFF. CDR3 sequence (DNA): TGCGCCAGCAGCCCGCTAGCGGGAGAATTCAATGAGCAGTTCTTC.

The CDR3 is CASSTGNSIYF. CDR3 nucleotide sequence: TGTGCCAGCAGTACAGGGAACTCCATATATTTT. J is TRBJ1-3 and V is TRBV28, with TRBD1 as a possible D gene (6 bases). V lost 5 bases, J lost 11 bases, and 10 bases lay in between. The CDR3 consists of 11 residues. In germline, CDR1 is MDHEN, CDR2 SYDVKM.

The chain joins TRBV5-1 to TRBJ1-1, with 7 bases matching TRBD1. CDR3 length: 15 residues. V lost 2 bases, J lost 3 bases, and 7 bases stayed unmatched. Germline V gene lookup returns CDR1 SGHRS and CDR2 YFSETQ. In DNA form, the CDR3 reads TGCGCCAGCAGCTTCCGACAGGGACGGGACACTGAAGCTTTCTTT. Its protein product is CASSFRQGRDTEAFF.

The rearrangement links TRBV18 to TRBJ2-2; no definite D call. Germline V lookup: CDR1 KGHSH, CDR2 LQKENI. Between the trimmed V and J ends, which lost 3 bases and 8 bases, there was a span of 13 bases. The CDR3 loop spans 14 amino acids. The CDR3 sequence: CASSPGPIQGELFF. The CDR3 DNA reads TGTGCCAGCTCACCCGGGCCGATTCAGGGGGAGCTGTTTTTT. The complete variable domain, with remaining parts taken from reference TRBV18 and TRBJ2-2, reads NAGVMQNPRHLVRRRGQEARLRCSPMKGHSHVYWYRQLPEEGLKFMVYLQKENIIDESGMPKERFSAEFPKEGPSILRIQQVVRGDSAAYFCASSPGPIQGELFFGEGSRLTVL.